One sample yielded the 13 T cell receptor beta chains listed below, sequenced in a study of cytomegalovirus exposure and HLA in healthy donors. Primers: 60 Vbeta forward and 13 Jbeta reverse. Profiled with immunoSEQ multiplex PCR; TCRdb holds only in-frame clones, not every one. The data hold more than 80,000 clones, with 81% observed a single time. The source material was PBMCs. These receptors were obtained from a girl aged 2-10 years in good health and CMV-seropositive.

V usage is TRBV28 and J usage is TRBJ2-7; D is perhaps TRBD2 (6 bases). The germline gives CDR1 MDHEN, CDR2 SYDVKM. This CDR3 spans 14 amino acids. Trimming shortened V by 1 base and J by 2 bases, and 9 bases separated the two germline ends. The CDR3 is CASSLLGGTYEQYF. Written as DNA, the CDR3 is TGTGCCAGCAGTTTATTAGGCGGGACCTACGAGCAGTACTTC.

V usage is TRBV20-1 and J usage is TRBJ2-1, with D hard to call. CDR1 is DFQATT and CDR2 is SNEGSKA in the germline V gene (reference sequence). This CDR3 is built from 11 residues. Trimming took off 7 bases at V and 0 bases at J, with 4 bases between the two ends. The CDR3 nucleotides are TGCAGTGGGAGCTCCTACAATGAGCAGTTCTTC. Amino acids: CSGSSYNEQFF.

V and J are TRBV9 and TRBJ2-1; 13 bases match TRBD2. The length of the CDR3 is 16 residues. V lost 0 bases to trimming and J lost 8 bases; unmatched junction nucleotides: 5. Germline-derived CDR1 and CDR2 are SGDLS and YYNGEE. The CDR3 DNA reads as TGTGCCAGCAGCGTAGCTGGACTAGCGGGAGCTCATGAGCAGTTCTTC. This codes for CASSVAGLAGAHEQFF.

The V call is TRBV27, the J call TRBJ2-7; D is perhaps TRBD1 (5 bases). Germline V lookup: CDR1 MNHEY, CDR2 SMNVEV (reference sequence). The CDR3 spans 14 residues. Deletions cut 7 bases from V and 1 base from J, with 14 bases between. CDR3 loop: CASTRQGSSYEQYF. CDR3 DNA: TGTGCCAGCACCCGGCAGGGAAGTTCCTACGAGCAGTACTTC.

This clone was detected only once. The chain uses TRBV29-1 and TRBJ2-7; 9 bases map to TRBD1. From germline, CDR1 is SQVTM and CDR2 ANQGSEA. The CDR3 runs to 14 residues. J lost 1 base, V lost 5 bases, and 6 bases had no gene match. The CDR3 protein is CSVRGQGGSYEQYF. The CDR3 DNA reads as TGCAGCGTTAGGGGACAGGGAGGATCCTACGAGCAGTACTTC.

The rearrangement uses TRBV28 and TRBJ1-1, with a tentative D call TRBD1 (5 bases). Germline V gene lookup returns CDR1 MDHEN and CDR2 SYDVKM. V was clipped by 3 bases and J by 2 bases, with 10 bases between them. The CDR3 covers 14 residues. The CDR3 coding sequence is TGTGCCAGCAGTTTTCGGGGGGGTAACACTGAAGCTTTCTTT. Its translation is CASSFRGGNTEAFF. The whole variable domain, remainder taken from reference TRBV28 and TRBJ1-1, is DVKVTQSSRYLVKRTGEKVFLECVQDMDHENMFWYRQDPGLGLRLIYFSYDVKMKEKGDIPEGYSVSREKKERFSLILESASTNQTSMYLCASSFRGGNTEAFFGQGTRLTVV.

This clone was picked up a small number of times. This chain uses TRBV7-6 with TRBJ2-4; the match to TRBD2 covers 10 bases. V shed 2 bases and J 6 bases; nucleotides not matched to a gene: 4. The germline gives CDR1 SGHVS, CDR2 FNYEAQ. The length of the CDR3 is 15 residues. Written as DNA, the CDR3 is TGTGCCAGCAGCTTAAAAAGCGGGAGGGCAAACATTCAGTACTTC. As protein: CASSLKSGRANIQYF.

This chain connects TRBV15 to TRBJ1-3; D gene uncertain. Between the trimmed V and J ends, which lost 1 base and 2 bases, there was a span of 3 bases. In germline, CDR1 is LNHNV, CDR2 YYDKDF (reference sequence). The CDR3 contains 13 residues. The CDR3 DNA reads as TGTGCCACCAGCAGAGGAGCTGGAAACACCATATATTTT. This translates into CATSRGAGNTIYF.

The chain is built from TRBV29-1 and TRBJ2-4; D is undetermined. V gave up 7 bases and J gave up 0 bases, with 19 bases separating them. This CDR3 spans 16 amino acids. Germline V lookup: CDR1 SQVTM, CDR2 ANQGSEA. Here the CDR3 reads CSAPHPEKLAKNIQYF. As DNA, the CDR3 is TGCAGCGCTCCCCACCCGGAGAAGTTAGCCAAAAACATTCAGTACTTC.

V and J are TRBV7-9 and TRBJ2-2, with TRBD1 identical over 9 bases. CDR3 length: 17 residues. The germline gives CDR1 SEHNR, CDR2 FQNEAQ (reference sequence). V gave up 5 bases and J gave up 3 bases; unmatched junction bases: 10. The CDR3 is CASSQVRTGVDTGELFF. DNA of the CDR3: TGTGCCAGCAGCCAGGTCAGGACAGGGGTGGACACCGGGGAGCTGTTTTTT. The full variable domain, with the rest looked up from reference TRBV7-9 and TRBJ2-2, is DTGVSQNPRHKITKRGQNVTFRCDPISEHNRLYWYRQTLGQGPEFLTYFQNEAQLEKSRLLSDRFSAERPKGSFSTLEIQRTEQGDSAMYLCASSQVRTGVDTGELFFGEGSRLTVL.

The V gene is TRBV2, the J gene TRBJ2-5; possible D gene TRBD2, 6 bases. V shed 6 bases and J shed 2 bases, with 13 bases lying between them. CDR1 and CDR2 from the germline V gene are SNHLY and FYNNEI. The CDR3 contains 14 residues. CDR3 in amino acids: CASREGRAQETQYF. In DNA, the CDR3 is TGTGCCAGCAGGGAGGGACGGGCACAAGAGACCCAGTACTTC.

In nucleotides, the CDR3 is TGTGCCAGCCGTCCAGCCCAGGACCGAGGACTCACCGGGGAGCTGTTTTTT. This sequence encodes CASRPAQDRGLTGELFF. The chain combines TRBV13 with TRBJ2-2; a possible D gene is TRBD2 (5 bases). V was pared by 8 bases and J by 4 bases, with 23 bases between. The CDR3 is 17 amino acids. CDR1 is PRHDT, CDR2 FYEKMQ, per germline (reference sequence). Full variable domain (missing parts from reference TRBV13 and TRBJ2-2): AAGVIQSPRHLIKEKRETATLKCYPIPRHDTVYWYQQGPGQDPQFLISFYEKMQSDKGSIPDRFSAQQFSDYHSELNMSSLELGDSALYFCASRPAQDRGLTGELFFGEGSRLTVL.

This chain connects TRBV4-1 to TRBJ2-1; TRBD2 aligns across 10 bases. The germline gives CDR1 MGHRA, CDR2 YSYEKL. V was pared by 3 bases and J by 5 bases, with 7 bases of the junction left unmatched. This CDR3 has 16 amino acids. CDR3 coding DNA: TGCGCCAGCAGCCAGTTCGGACTAGCGGACAACAATGAGCAGTTCTTC. Translation gives CASSQFGLADNNEQFF.